Given below is one T cell receptor (beta chain) in context. What it recognizes is unknown. The CDR3 has 10 residues. Germline V CDR1 and CDR2: SQVTM, ANQGSEA. V was shortened by 6 bases and J by 3 bases, with 5 bases between the two germline ends. This sample is part of a study of graft-versus-host responses after intestinal transplantation. Study-wide results and limits: Marrow from the recipient contained GvH clones, some of which had appeared first in ileum or blood. Early declines in HvG clones that occurred post-transplant were associated with peak circulating GvH clone levels. Graft-donor T cell macrochimerism in patients accompanied high graft-versus-host to host-versus-graft clonal ratios in allografts.

TCRdb keeps only in-frame clones here, not all; method: immunoSEQ multiplex PCR. Of 77,000 or so clones in the sample, roughly 94% are singletons; the top ten hold around 0.5%. This TCR came from a human donor who received an intestinal transplant. This chain uses TRBV29-1 with TRBJ1-2; D gene unclear. The sequencing used unstimulated CD8+ T cells sorted from spleen or lymph node cells, collected before intestinal transplant. In DNA form, the CDR3 reads TGCAGCGTAACCGACTATGGCTACACCTTC. Amino acids: CSVTDYGYTF.